This T cell receptor beta chain stems from a study of T cell responses to AZD1222 COVID-19 vaccine. Sequenced by immunoSEQ multiplex PCR; TCRdb stores in-frame clones only, minus some. The data contain about 150,000 clones, 80% to 85% of them singletons. As to this clone: Its target is not known.

The study's findings and limits: After the peak T cell response, and only then, were repertoires sampled.

V was trimmed by 5 bases and J by 4 bases, leaving 8 bases between them. Germline V lookup: CDR1 LNHDA, CDR2 SQIVND (reference sequence). This CDR3 spans 13 amino acids. The material was peripheral blood, obtained on day 0 of MenACWY control vaccination. The sequence came from an adult in good health. The chain employs TRBV19 and TRBJ2-2, with D tentatively TRBD2 (5 bases). This CDR3 reads CASSFRGTGELFF. The DNA of the CDR3 is TGTGCCAGTAGTTTTCGGGGCACCGGGGAGCTGTTTTTT.